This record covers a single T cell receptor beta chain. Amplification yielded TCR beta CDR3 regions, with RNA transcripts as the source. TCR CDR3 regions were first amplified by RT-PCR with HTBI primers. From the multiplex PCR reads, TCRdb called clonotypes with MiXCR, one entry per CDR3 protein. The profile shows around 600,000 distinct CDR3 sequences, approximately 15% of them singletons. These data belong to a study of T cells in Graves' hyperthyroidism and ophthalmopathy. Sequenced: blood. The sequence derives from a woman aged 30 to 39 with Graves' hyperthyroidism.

The CDR3 loop is CASSGGPGTSGKIYEQYF. The CDR3 nucleotides read TGTGCCAGCAGTGGAGGGCCCGGGACTAGCGGGAAGATCTACGAGCAGTACTTC. The rearrangement joins TRBV6-1 to TRBJ2-7; TRBD2 aligns across 13 bases. The germline V gene has CDR1 MNHNS and CDR2 SASEGT. CDR3 length: 18 residues. J gave up 3 bases and V 4 bases, and 12 bases lay outside the gene matches.